One and the same sample provided the 4 T cell receptor beta chains below, sequenced in a study of OX40 agonist ivuxolimab in advanced cancers. Generated by immunoSEQ multiplex PCR, the TCRdb table keeps only in-frame clones and is missing some. The table has some 25,000 clones, approximately 80% seen once. The sequenced sample was CD4+ or CD8+ T cells sorted from blood, obtained in a trial of the OX40 agonist ivuxolimab. Every receptor here comes from an adult with an advanced solid tumor such as melanoma, head and neck, liver or kidney cancer.

The genes are TRBV11-1 and TRBJ2-5, with D hard to call. CDR3 length: 11 amino acids. The V gene's germline CDR1 is SGHAT and CDR2 FQDESV (reference sequence). V lost 4 bases and J lost 7, with 7 bases in between. CDR3: CASSSPGTQYF. CDR3 nucleotides: TGTGCCAGCAGCTCCCCTGGGACCCAGTACTTC.

This clone was recorded once. The rearrangement links TRBV5-3 to TRBJ2-7, with 8 nucleotides matching TRBD2. TRBV5-3 has ORF status, its function being uncertain. This CDR3 comprises 15 residues. J lost 1 base, V lost 8 bases, and 11 bases had no gene match. This CDR3 reads CASSQGIAGSYEQYF. The CDR3 DNA reads TGTGCCAGCAGCCAAGGAATAGCGGGGTCCTACGAGCAGTACTTC.

The chain uses TRBV5-1 and TRBJ1-2; 7 positions agree with TRBD1. Germline V gives CDR1 SGHRS, CDR2 YFSETQ. V shed 6 bases, J shed 4 bases, and the junction held 15 bases outside the gene matches. The CDR3 contains 16 residues. The chain's CDR3 is CASISEQGTDGYGYTF. The CDR3 nucleotides read TGCGCCAGCATTTCCGAACAGGGGACCGACGGCTATGGCTACACCTTC. Full variable domain (outside the CDR3, taken from reference TRBV5-1 and TRBJ1-2): KAGVTQTPRYLIKTRGQQVTLSCSPISGHRSVSWYQQTPGQGLQFLFEYFSETQRNKGNFPGRFSGRQFSNSRSEMNVSTLELGDSALYLCASISEQGTDGYGYTFGSGTRLTVV.

V gene TRBV28 combines with J gene TRBJ1-2; maybe TRBD1 (5 bases). The ends were cut back, 6 bases at V and 7 bases at J, with 27 bases in the middle. CDR3 size: 17 residues. Germline V gene sequence: CDR1 MDHEN, CDR2 SYDVKM. The CDR3 spells CASRDRDLLTPSIGYTF. The DNA for the CDR3 is TGTGCCAGCAGGGATCGGGACCTCCTAACCCCATCGATTGGCTACACCTTC.